The present T cell receptor (beta chain) was sequenced within a study of cytomegalovirus exposure and HLA in healthy donors. Whole-study results and caveats: The study listed under 200 cytomegalovirus-associated TCR beta chains. Per published reports, the classifier diagnosed cytomegalovirus status with high specificity and sensitivity.

In its sample, this clone was seen a few times. Its target is unknown. The method was immunoSEQ multiplex PCR; TCRdb's version includes in-frame clones alone and lacks a portion of them. In the table there are 150,000 to 200,000 clones, 85% of which are singletons. Per the germline V gene, CDR1 is GTSNPN and CDR2 is SVGIG (reference sequence). Trimming removed 7 bases at V and 12 bases at J, with 9 bases between. This CDR3 comprises 8 residues. V usage is TRBV30 and J usage is TRBJ1-1; D is unresolved. The sequenced sample was PBMCs. The origin of this receptor is a man aged 18 to 29 in good health and CMV-seropositive. CDR3 sequence (DNA): TGTGCCTCCGGAGGTCCTTTCTTT. Encoded protein: CASGGPFF. Drawing the rest from reference TRBV30 and TRBJ1-1, the complete variable domain is SQTIHQWPATLVQPVGSPLSLECTVEGTSNPNLYWYRQAAGRGLQLLFYSVGIGQISSEVPQNLSASRPQDRQFILSSKKLLLSDSGFYLCASGGPFFGQGTRLTVV.